This T cell receptor delta chain was recorded in a study of γδ T cells in repeated Plasmodium falciparum infection. CDR1 and CDR2 from the germline V gene are TVYSNPD and GDNSRS (reference sequence). V gave up 1 base and J gave up 0 bases, with 12 bases separating them. The CDR3 extends over 14 amino acids. This clone was seen many times. Antigen: not known. This DNA's translation differs at residue 7 from TCRdb's protein, which comes from a much larger clone; a read error is likely, and the protein shown is translated from the DNA. Sequencing covered both gamma and delta TCR chains per sample. TCRdb used CATT to re-call clones from the multiplex PCR reads. The profile covers some 51,000 delta-chain clones, with about 1.9% appearing a single time and around 24% taken by the ten largest. Study-wide results and limits: One small rural Malian village, predominantly a single ethnic group, supplied the cohort.

Gammadelta T cells were flow-sorted from PBMC into Vgamma9/Vdelta2+ and Vdelta2-negative populations for bulk analysis. Sequenced: gamma-delta T cells from blood. The TCR was taken from a pool of human donors (malaria-infected and uninfected, not separated). V is TRDV3 and J is TRDJ1; D is unresolved. TCRdb leaves out the J gene; it was filled in here by matching the DNA to germline. CDR3 region: CAFTYPRYTDKLIF. CDR3 DNA: TGTGCCTTTACGTATCCCCGATACACCGATAAACTCATCTTT.